This T cell receptor beta chain was obtained from a study of identical twins. No donor was unhealthy or non-Caucasian. General study points: The more abundant beta clonotypes in cord blood had fewer insertions, and memory repertoires did not show this. Conclusions were based on cross-sectional statistical analysis, without following the same donors. Analyses of zero insertions could be partly confounded by invariant MAIT and iNKT cells.

TCRdb re-analysed the 5' RACE reads in MiXCR, keeping a single row per CDR3 protein. Altogether about 100,000 distinct CDR3 sequences are present, roughly 6% being singletons, with the ten largest covering 10% to 15%. This clonotype was counted many times. Antigen: not known. This TCR came from a woman aged 45-59 years in good health. Sequencing input: memory T cells sorted from blood.

CDR3 in amino acids: CSARSDRVGDGYTF. The CDR3, as DNA: TGCAGTGCTAGAAGCGACAGGGTCGGCGATGGCTACACCTTC. V and J are TRBV20-1 and TRBJ1-2, with TRBD1 identical over 7 bases. Trimming took 2 bases from V and 6 from J; bases not matched to a gene: 9. CDR1 DFQATT and CDR2 SNEGSKA come from the germline V gene (reference sequence). The CDR3 contains 14 residues.